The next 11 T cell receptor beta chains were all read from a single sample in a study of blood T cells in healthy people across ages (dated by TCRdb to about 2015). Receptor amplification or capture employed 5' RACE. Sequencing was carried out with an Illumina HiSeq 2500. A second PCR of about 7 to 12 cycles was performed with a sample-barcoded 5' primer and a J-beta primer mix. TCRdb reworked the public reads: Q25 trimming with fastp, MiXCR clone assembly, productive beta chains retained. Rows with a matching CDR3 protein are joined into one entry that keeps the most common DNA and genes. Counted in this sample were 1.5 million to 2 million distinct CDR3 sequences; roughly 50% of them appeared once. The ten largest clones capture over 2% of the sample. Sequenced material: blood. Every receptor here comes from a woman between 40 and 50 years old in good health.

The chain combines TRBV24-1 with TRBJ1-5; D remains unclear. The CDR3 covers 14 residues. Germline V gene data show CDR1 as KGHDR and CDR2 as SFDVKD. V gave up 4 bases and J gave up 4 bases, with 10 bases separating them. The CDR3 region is CATSDHDKNQPQHF. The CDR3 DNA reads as TGTGCCACCAGTGACCATGACAAGAATCAGCCCCAGCATTTT.

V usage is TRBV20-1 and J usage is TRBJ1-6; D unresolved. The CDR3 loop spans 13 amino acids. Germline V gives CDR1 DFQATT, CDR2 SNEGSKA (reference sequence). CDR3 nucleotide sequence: TGCAGCTGCCCTAAGGGTTATAATTCACCCCTCCACTTT. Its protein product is CSCPKGYNSPLHF.

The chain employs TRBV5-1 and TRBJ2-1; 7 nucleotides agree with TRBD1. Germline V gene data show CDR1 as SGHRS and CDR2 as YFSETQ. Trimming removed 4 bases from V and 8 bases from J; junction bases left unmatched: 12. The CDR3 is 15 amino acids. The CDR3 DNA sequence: TGCGCCAGCAGCCCACGGACAGGTGATACGGATGAGCAGTTCTTC. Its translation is CASSPRTGDTDEQFF.

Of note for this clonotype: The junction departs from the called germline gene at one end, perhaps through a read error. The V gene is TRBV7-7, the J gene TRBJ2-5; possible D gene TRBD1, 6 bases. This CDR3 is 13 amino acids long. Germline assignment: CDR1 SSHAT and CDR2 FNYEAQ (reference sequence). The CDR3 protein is CASSGQIGETQYF. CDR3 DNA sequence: TGTGCTAGCAGCGGACAGATCGGAGAGACCCAGTACTTC.

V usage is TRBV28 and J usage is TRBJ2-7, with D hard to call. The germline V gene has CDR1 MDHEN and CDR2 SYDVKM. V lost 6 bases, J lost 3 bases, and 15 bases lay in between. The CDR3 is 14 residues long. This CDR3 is CASSRSTVYYEQYF. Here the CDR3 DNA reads TGTGCCAGCAGCCGGTCGACGGTATACTACGAGCAGTACTTC.

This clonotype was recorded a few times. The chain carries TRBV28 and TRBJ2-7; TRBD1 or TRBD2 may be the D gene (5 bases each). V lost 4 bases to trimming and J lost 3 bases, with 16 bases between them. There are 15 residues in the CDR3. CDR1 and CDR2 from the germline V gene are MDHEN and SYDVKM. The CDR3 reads CASSSTGTTLYEQYF. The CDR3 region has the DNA TGTGCCAGCAGTTCAACCGGGACGACCCTCTACGAGCAGTACTTC.

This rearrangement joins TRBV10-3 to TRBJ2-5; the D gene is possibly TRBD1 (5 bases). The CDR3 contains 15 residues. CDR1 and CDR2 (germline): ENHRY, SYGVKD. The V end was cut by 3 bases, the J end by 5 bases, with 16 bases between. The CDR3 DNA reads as TGTGCCATCAGTGAAGCCCAGGGATTCGAGGAGACCCAGTACTTC. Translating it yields CAISEAQGFEETQYF.

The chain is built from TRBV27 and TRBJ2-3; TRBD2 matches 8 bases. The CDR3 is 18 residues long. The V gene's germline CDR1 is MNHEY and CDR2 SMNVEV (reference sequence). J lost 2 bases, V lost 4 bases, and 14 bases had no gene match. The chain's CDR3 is CASSSLWSGGKLTDTQYF. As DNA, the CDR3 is TGTGCCAGCAGTTCCCTCTGGAGCGGGGGAAAGCTCACAGATACGCAGTATTTT.

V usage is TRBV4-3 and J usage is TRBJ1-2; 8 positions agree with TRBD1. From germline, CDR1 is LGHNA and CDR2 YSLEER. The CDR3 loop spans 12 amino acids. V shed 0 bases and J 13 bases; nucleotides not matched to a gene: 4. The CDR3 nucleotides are TGCGCCAGCAGCCAAGATCCGGGACAGGTCACCTTC. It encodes CASSQDPGQVTF.

The CDR3 sequence: CASSPGQSYYGYTF. The CDR3 DNA is TGTGCCAGCAGCCCGGGACAGAGCTACTATGGCTACACCTTC. This chain connects TRBV5-6 to TRBJ1-2; 7 bases match TRBD1. CDR1 SGHDT and CDR2 YYEEEE come from the germline V gene. The CDR3 length is 14 residues. Losses at the gene ends were 4 bases for V and 3 bases for J; bases not matched to a gene: 6.

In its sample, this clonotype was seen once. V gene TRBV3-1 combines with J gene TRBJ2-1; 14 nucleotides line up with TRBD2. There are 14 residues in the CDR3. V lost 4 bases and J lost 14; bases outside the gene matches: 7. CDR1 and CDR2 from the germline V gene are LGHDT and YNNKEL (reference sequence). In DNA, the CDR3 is TGTGCCAGCAGCCCCCGGACTAGCGGGGGGAAGAAGTTCTTC. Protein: CASSPRTSGGKKFF.